In its sample, the clone carrying this T cell receptor beta chain was seen once. This sample stems from a study of tumor-infiltrating lymphocytes in primary liver carcinoma. Constant-region priming of around 500 ng total RNA yielded TCR beta cDNA. Investigators got TCR beta libraries out of three nested multiplex PCR rounds, done with slightly modified ARM-PCR. TRBV1-TRBV30 forward primers and a C-beta reverse primer were used in the first two PCR rounds, which each ran for approximately 11 cycles. MiXCR, applied by TCRdb to the multiplex PCR reads, yields one record per CDR3 protein. The sample lists about 100,000 distinct CDR3 sequences; more than 60% were seen once. V was clipped by 5 bases and J by 1 base, with 8 bases between them. CDR3 length: 13 residues. DNA and RNA were both co-extracted from 20-30 mg of bulk tissue that had not been sorted.

This clonotype was sampled from a woman aged 60-70 years with primary liver carcinoma and hepatitis B virus infection. The specimen was liver tumor tissue from sampling region 5. Subset noted: tumor region T5, tumor centre. The chain uses TRBV12-3 or TRBV12-4 and TRBJ2-5; D tentatively fits TRBD1 or TRBD2 (5 bases each). The CDR3 sequence is CASSQGAQETQYF. DNA for the CDR3: TGTGCCAGCAGTCAGGGAGCCCAAGAGACCCAGTACTTC.